The entry below gives a single T cell receptor (beta chain) sequence along with its context. Authors' methods: From reference gene primer amplification, estimates of nucleated cell counts were derived. The method was immunoSEQ multiplex PCR; TCRdb's version includes in-frame clones alone and lacks a portion of them. V and J calls and clone size come straight from that table; D and trimming were deduced from the DNA. The table has around 230,000 clones, 85% to 90% seen once; the top ten hold 11%. The record originates from a study of blood T cell repertoires in COVID-19. CDR1 is SEHNR and CDR2 is FQNEAQ in the germline V gene (reference sequence). J gave up 1 base and V 3 bases, and 11 bases lay outside the gene matches. There are 18 residues in the CDR3.

The chain joins TRBV7-9 to TRBJ1-1; 10 bases line up with TRBD1. Sequencing used peripheral blood. The TCR sequence derives from a man in his fifties with COVID-19, enrolled during active disease. The CDR3 is CASSFWGTGEGPNTEAFF. In nucleotides, the CDR3 is TGTGCCAGCAGCTTTTGGGGGACAGGGGAAGGGCCGAACACTGAAGCTTTCTTT.